The rows below give T cell receptor beta chains drawn from one sample of a study of blood T cell repertoires in COVID-19. Generated by immunoSEQ multiplex PCR, the TCRdb table keeps only in-frame clones and is missing some. The sample has over 200,000 clones, over 80% seen once. Sample: peripheral blood. The receptor source for this set is a man in his thirties or forties with COVID-19, enrolled during active disease. The CDR3 runs from the conserved cysteine through the conserved F or W. The D gene is left open where the match is weak. Size is stated for part of the rows, as once, few or many counts, or as a class when the clone is expanded.

j_call: TRBJ2-1; v_call: TRBV14; d_call: TRBD2; clone_size: .; cdr3_aa: CASSQVLGLVNNEQFF; cdr3_nt: TGTGCCAGCAGCCAAGTATTGGGACTAGTGAACAATGAGCAGTTCTTC
j_call: TRBJ1-1; v_call: TRBV5-1; d_call: .; clone_size: .; cdr3_aa: CASSSSQGTAEAFF; cdr3_nt: TGCGCCAGCAGCTCGTCACAGGGAACGGCTGAAGCTTTCTTT
j_call: TRBJ2-7; v_call: TRBV5-8; d_call: .; clone_size: .; cdr3_aa: CASSLAGVGWASYEQYF; cdr3_nt: TGTGCCAGCAGCTTGGCGGGGGTGGGCTGGGCCTCCTACGAGCAGTACTTC
j_call: TRBJ1-5; v_call: TRBV28; d_call: .; clone_size: .; cdr3_aa: CASSSLGGASNQPQHF; cdr3_nt: TGTGCCAGCAGCTCCCTGGGAGGGGCGAGCAATCAGCCCCAGCATTTT
j_call: TRBJ1-2; v_call: TRBV7-2; d_call: .; clone_size: .; cdr3_aa: CASSAAGTVAGYTF; cdr3_nt: TGTGCCAGCAGCGCAGCGGGGACGGTGGCTGGCTACACCTTC
j_call: TRBJ2-7; v_call: TRBV2; d_call: TRBD2; clone_size: .; cdr3_aa: CAIQLAGVGSYEQYF; cdr3_nt: TGTGCCATCCAGCTTGCGGGAGTTGGCTCCTACGAGCAGTACTTC
j_call: TRBJ2-1; v_call: TRBV18; d_call: TRBD2; clone_size: .; cdr3_aa: CASSPPNLAGGYNEQFF; cdr3_nt: TGTGCCAGCTCACCACCGAATCTAGCGGGAGGCTACAATGAGCAGTTCTTC
j_call: TRBJ1-2; v_call: TRBV5-1; d_call: TRBD1; clone_size: .; cdr3_aa: CASSLGQGYYGYTF; cdr3_nt: TGCGCCAGCAGCCTCGGACAGGGCTACTATGGCTACACCTTC
j_call: TRBJ2-7; v_call: TRBV28; d_call: .; clone_size: .; cdr3_aa: CASSSPAPEREQYF; cdr3_nt: TGTGCCAGCAGTTCTCCTGCCCCCGAGAGGGAGCAGTACTTC
j_call: TRBJ1-3; v_call: TRBV7-9; d_call: .; clone_size: .; cdr3_aa: CASSLSGTARIGNTIYF; cdr3_nt: TGTGCCAGCAGCTTAAGCGGGACCGCGAGAATTGGAAACACCATATATTTT
j_call: TRBJ2-5; v_call: TRBV29-1; d_call: TRBD1; clone_size: .; cdr3_aa: CSVDSRTGDPLQETQYF; cdr3_nt: TGCAGCGTTGATTCGAGGACAGGGGACCCCCTCCAAGAGACCCAGTACTTC
j_call: TRBJ2-7; v_call: TRBV7-3; d_call: TRBD2; clone_size: .; cdr3_aa: CASSPTSEVTVQYF; cdr3_nt: TGTGCCAGCAGCCCGACTAGCGAGGTTACGGTGCAGTACTTC
j_call: TRBJ2-5; v_call: TRBV6-6; d_call: TRBD1; clone_size: .; cdr3_aa: CASGQGGQETQYF; cdr3_nt: TGTGCCAGCGGACAGGGAGGCCAAGAGACCCAGTACTTC
j_call: TRBJ1-1; v_call: TRBV19; d_call: .; clone_size: .; cdr3_aa: CASLVSPGATEAFF; cdr3_nt: TGTGCCAGTCTCGTAAGTCCCGGTGCGACTGAAGCTTTCTTT
j_call: TRBJ2-1; v_call: TRBV18; d_call: TRBD1; clone_size: .; cdr3_aa: CASSPDRVYNEQFF; cdr3_nt: TGTGCCAGCTCACCGGACAGGGTATACAATGAGCAGTTCTTC
j_call: TRBJ2-6; v_call: TRBV5-1; d_call: .; clone_size: .; cdr3_aa: CASSLPSSGANVLTF; cdr3_nt: TGCGCCAGCAGCTTGCCGAGCTCTGGGGCCAACGTCCTGACTTTC
j_call: TRBJ1-1; v_call: TRBV2; d_call: TRBD1; clone_size: few; cdr3_aa: CASSGPSGTGKNTEAFF; cdr3_nt: TGTGCCAGCAGTGGGCCCTCCGGGACAGGGAAGAACACTGAAGCTTTCTTT
j_call: TRBJ2-7; v_call: TRBV28; d_call: TRBD2; clone_size: .; cdr3_aa: CASSAQIGTSGPTSYEQYF; cdr3_nt: TGTGCCAGCAGTGCTCAGATCGGGACTAGCGGACCAACTTCCTACGAGCAGTACTTC
j_call: TRBJ2-2; v_call: TRBV18; d_call: .; clone_size: .; cdr3_aa: CASSFGTMNTGELFF; cdr3_nt: TGTGCCAGCTCATTCGGGACAATGAACACCGGGGAGCTGTTTTTT
j_call: TRBJ2-7; v_call: TRBV6-1; d_call: .; clone_size: .; cdr3_aa: CASSEAASTLLFCEQYF; cdr3_nt: TGTGCCAGCAGTGAAGCTGCGAGTACTCTATTATTTTGCGAGCAGTACTTC
j_call: TRBJ2-1; v_call: TRBV2; d_call: .; clone_size: few; cdr3_aa: CASSFLGDSYNEQFF; cdr3_nt: TGTGCCAGCAGTTTCCTAGGGGACTCCTACAATGAGCAGTTCTTC
j_call: TRBJ1-5; v_call: TRBV10-3; d_call: TRBD1; clone_size: .; cdr3_aa: CATRTGDHNQPQHF; cdr3_nt: TGTGCCACCCGTACAGGGGACCACAATCAGCCCCAGCATTTT
j_call: TRBJ2-2; v_call: TRBV19; d_call: .; clone_size: once; cdr3_aa: CASNRVGGGPPGELFF; cdr3_nt: TGTGCCAGTAATAGAGTTGGGGGGGGGCCCCCCGGGGAGCTGTTTTTT
j_call: TRBJ2-6; v_call: TRBV5-1; d_call: .; clone_size: .; cdr3_aa: CASSSGYSGANVLTF; cdr3_nt: TGCGCCAGCAGCTCCGGGTACTCTGGGGCCAACGTCCTGACTTTC
j_call: TRBJ1-1; v_call: TRBV7-9; d_call: .; clone_size: .; cdr3_aa: CASSLGEAEAFF; cdr3_nt: TGTGCCAGCAGCTTGGGGGAGGCTGAAGCTTTCTTT
j_call: TRBJ1-2; v_call: TRBV30; d_call: TRBD1; clone_size: .; cdr3_aa: CAWQNRGLVGYTF; cdr3_nt: TGTGCCTGGCAAAACAGGGGCCTGGTTGGCTACACCTTC
j_call: TRBJ2-7; v_call: TRBV6-5; d_call: .; clone_size: .; cdr3_aa: CASSYREAYEQYF; cdr3_nt: TGTGCCAGCAGTTACAGGGAGGCCTACGAGCAGTACTTC
j_call: TRBJ2-1; v_call: TRBV27; d_call: TRBD2; clone_size: .; cdr3_aa: CASSRGLAGAYNEQFF; cdr3_nt: TGTGCCAGCAGCAGGGGACTAGCGGGAGCCTACAATGAGCAGTTCTTC
j_call: TRBJ2-1; v_call: TRBV5-4; d_call: TRBD2; clone_size: .; cdr3_aa: CASSGGLAGVQDNEQFF; cdr3_nt: TGTGCCAGCAGCGGGGGACTAGCGGGAGTTCAGGACAATGAGCAGTTCTTC
j_call: TRBJ2-7; v_call: TRBV3-1/TRBV3-2; d_call: TRBD1; clone_size: .; cdr3_aa: CASSPGQGSEQYF; cdr3_nt: TGTGCCAGCAGCCCGGGACAGGGTAGCGAGCAGTACTTC
j_call: TRBJ2-7; v_call: TRBV28; d_call: .; clone_size: .; cdr3_aa: CASIGYRESYEQYF; cdr3_nt: TGTGCCAGCATTGGCTACAGGGAATCCTACGAGCAGTACTTC
j_call: TRBJ1-4; v_call: TRBV4-3; d_call: TRBD1; clone_size: few; cdr3_aa: CASSLSGQATNEKLFF; cdr3_nt: TGCGCCAGCAGCCTGTCTGGACAGGCAACTAATGAAAAACTGTTTTTT
j_call: TRBJ1-6; v_call: TRBV27; d_call: TRBD1; clone_size: .; cdr3_aa: CASSRQGFSYNSPLHF; cdr3_nt: TGTGCCAGCAGCCGACAGGGGTTCTCCTATAATTCACCCCTCCACTTT
j_call: TRBJ2-3; v_call: TRBV25-1; d_call: TRBD2; clone_size: once; cdr3_aa: CAIRTSGSTDTQYF; cdr3_nt: TGTGCCATCAGGACTAGCGGGAGCACAGATACGCAGTATTTT
j_call: TRBJ1-2; v_call: TRBV6-5; d_call: .; clone_size: .; cdr3_aa: CAIRLGGNGYTF; cdr3_nt: TGTGCCATTCGACTGGGGGGTAATGGCTACACCTTC
j_call: TRBJ2-1; v_call: TRBV9; d_call: TRBD1; clone_size: .; cdr3_aa: CASSARTGGNEQFF; cdr3_nt: TGTGCCAGCAGCGCCAGGACAGGGGGCAATGAGCAGTTCTTC
j_call: TRBJ2-7; v_call: TRBV19; d_call: .; clone_size: .; cdr3_aa: CASSIQLGVLTPYEQYF; cdr3_nt: TGTGCCAGTAGTATCCAATTAGGGGTGCTTACTCCCTACGAGCAGTACTTC
j_call: TRBJ2-7; v_call: TRBV15; d_call: TRBD2; clone_size: .; cdr3_aa: CATSRDWQRGEYEQYF; cdr3_nt: TGTGCCACCAGCAGAGATTGGCAGCGGGGGGAATACGAGCAGTACTTC
j_call: TRBJ2-3; v_call: TRBV24-1; d_call: TRBD1; clone_size: .; cdr3_aa: CATSERGQGGTQYF; cdr3_nt: TGTGCCACCAGTGAGCGGGGACAGGGAGGGACGCAGTATTTT
j_call: TRBJ1-1; v_call: TRBV6-2/TRBV6-3; d_call: TRBD1; clone_size: .; cdr3_aa: CASSYFRDRYMNTEAFF; cdr3_nt: TGTGCCAGCAGTTACTTCCGGGACAGATACATGAACACTGAAGCTTTCTTT
j_call: TRBJ1-5; v_call: TRBV27; d_call: .; clone_size: .; cdr3_aa: CASSLSGAGQPQHF; cdr3_nt: TGTGCCAGCAGTTTATCGGGGGCTGGTCAGCCCCAGCATTTT
j_call: TRBJ1-2; v_call: TRBV27; d_call: TRBD1; clone_size: .; cdr3_aa: CASSFGQALSSNYGYTF; cdr3_nt: TGTGCCAGCAGTTTTGGACAGGCCCTATCCTCTAACTATGGCTACACCTTC
j_call: TRBJ1-2; v_call: TRBV12-3/TRBV12-4; d_call: .; clone_size: .; cdr3_aa: CASSYVEKDGYTF; cdr3_nt: TGTGCCAGCAGCTATGTGGAGAAGGATGGCTACACCTTC
j_call: TRBJ1-2; v_call: TRBV2; d_call: TRBD1; clone_size: .; cdr3_aa: CASSEARTGINYGYTF; cdr3_nt: TGTGCCAGCAGTGAAGCCAGGACAGGGATAAACTATGGCTACACCTTC
j_call: TRBJ2-2; v_call: TRBV19; d_call: TRBD2; clone_size: .; cdr3_aa: CASSISAGGSTGELFF; cdr3_nt: TGTGCCAGTAGTATATCGGCGGGGGGCTCGACCGGGGAGCTGTTTTTT
j_call: TRBJ2-7; v_call: TRBV5-1; d_call: TRBD2; clone_size: .; cdr3_aa: CASSATGLAGYEQYF; cdr3_nt: TGCGCCAGCAGCGCTACGGGACTAGCGGGTTACGAGCAGTACTTC
j_call: TRBJ2-2; v_call: TRBV19; d_call: TRBD1; clone_size: few; cdr3_aa: CASTKPGQHPNTGELFF; cdr3_nt: TGTGCCAGTACCAAACCGGGACAGCACCCGAACACCGGGGAGCTGTTTTTT
j_call: TRBJ1-2; v_call: TRBV7-3; d_call: TRBD1; clone_size: .; cdr3_aa: CASSLRGQPGTGGYTF; cdr3_nt: TGTGCCAGCAGCTTAAGGGGACAGCCGGGCACGGGAGGCTACACCTTC
j_call: TRBJ2-1; v_call: TRBV4-2; d_call: TRBD2; clone_size: .; cdr3_aa: CASSQEYGLAGVAGEQFF; cdr3_nt: TGTGCCAGCAGCCAAGAATACGGACTAGCGGGAGTCGCTGGTGAGCAGTTCTTC
j_call: TRBJ1-4; v_call: TRBV28; d_call: TRBD1; clone_size: .; cdr3_aa: CASSSGTGGRWNNEKLFF; cdr3_nt: TGTGCCAGCAGTTCCGGGACAGGGGGCCGATGGAATAATGAAAAACTGTTTTTT
j_call: TRBJ1-1; v_call: TRBV12-3/TRBV12-4; d_call: .; clone_size: .; cdr3_aa: CASSSGNTEAFF; cdr3_nt: TGTGCCAGCAGTTCAGGGAACACTGAAGCTTTCTTT
j_call: TRBJ1-2; v_call: TRBV29-1; d_call: .; clone_size: .; cdr3_aa: CSVGGRGYGYTF; cdr3_nt: TGCAGCGTGGGTGGTAGGGGCTATGGCTACACCTTC
j_call: TRBJ1-1; v_call: TRBV19; d_call: .; clone_size: .; cdr3_aa: CASSIIGQMNTEAFF; cdr3_nt: TGTGCCAGTAGTATCATAGGACAGATGAACACTGAAGCTTTCTTT
j_call: TRBJ1-4; v_call: TRBV5-1; d_call: .; clone_size: .; cdr3_aa: CASSFGQGNEKLFF; cdr3_nt: TGCGCCAGCAGCTTTGGGCAGGGTAATGAAAAACTGTTTTTT
j_call: TRBJ2-1; v_call: TRBV9; d_call: TRBD2; clone_size: .; cdr3_aa: CASSVDFVGGGEQFF; cdr3_nt: TGTGCCAGCAGCGTAGACTTTGTAGGCGGGGGTGAGCAGTTCTTC
j_call: TRBJ1-1; v_call: TRBV5-6; d_call: .; clone_size: many; cdr3_aa: CASSSDYSPMNTEAFF; cdr3_nt: TGTGCCAGCAGCTCTGACTACAGCCCCATGAACACTGAAGCTTTCTTT
j_call: TRBJ1-4; v_call: TRBV15; d_call: .; clone_size: .; cdr3_aa: CATSRDIDTGVFF; cdr3_nt: TGTGCCACCAGCAGGGACATTGATACGGGGGTGTTTTTT
j_call: TRBJ1-1; v_call: TRBV5-1; d_call: .; clone_size: few; cdr3_aa: CASTLQGQANTEAFF; cdr3_nt: TGCGCCAGCACCCTTCAGGGGCAGGCGAACACTGAAGCTTTCTTT
j_call: TRBJ1-1; v_call: TRBV27; d_call: .; clone_size: .; cdr3_aa: CASSLDRVNTEAFF; cdr3_nt: TGTGCCAGCAGTCTTGACCGGGTGAACACTGAAGCTTTCTTT
j_call: TRBJ1-4; v_call: TRBV29-1; d_call: TRBD1; clone_size: .; cdr3_aa: CSAGGTVNENEKLFF; cdr3_nt: TGCAGCGCAGGAGGGACAGTTAACGAAAATGAAAAACTGTTTTTT